One sample yielded the 17 T cell receptor beta chains listed below, sequenced in a study of T cells in narcolepsy. TCRdb keeps only in-frame clones here, not all; method: immunoSEQ multiplex PCR. This table has about 30,000 clones, around 86% appearing once. Sequencing was carried out using CD45RA- memory CD4+ T cells from PBMCs. Receptors were obtained from a human donor with narcolepsy.

The chain combines TRBV2 with TRBJ2-1, with a possible D match to TRBD2 (5 bases). The CDR3 totals 19 residues. CDR1 and CDR2 (germline): SNHLY, FYNNEI. The V gene lost 4 bases and the J gene lost 0 bases, with 22 bases spanning the gap. CDR3 residues: CASSVRLARQSSSYNEQFF. In DNA, the CDR3 is TGTGCCAGCAGTGTTCGGCTAGCTAGACAATCGAGCTCCTACAATGAGCAGTTCTTC. Using reference TRBV2 and TRBJ2-1 for the parts outside the CDR3, the full variable domain is EPEVTQTPSHQVTQMGQEVILRCVPISNHLYFYWYRQILGQKVEFLVSFYNNEISEKSEIFDDQFSVERPDGSNFTLKIRSTKLEDSAMYFCASSVRLARQSSSYNEQFFGPGTRLTVL.

The chain combines TRBV7-2 with TRBJ1-5, with 9 positions matching TRBD1. This CDR3 contains 19 residues. The ends lost 2 bases at V and 2 bases at J; junction bases unmatched: 13. CDR1 is SGHTA and CDR2 is FQGNSA in the germline V gene. The CDR3 region has the DNA TGTGCCAGCAGCTTAAGGCCTCCGGGACAGGGATCTGGCAATCAGCCCCAGCATTTT. Translation gives CASSLRPPGQGSGNQPQHF.

The sample holds one count of this clone. The chain is built from TRBV4-3 and TRBJ2-2, with D possibly being TRBD1 (6 bases). V lost 2 bases and J lost 5, with 6 bases in between. Per the germline V gene, CDR1 is LGHNA and CDR2 is YSLEER. There are 13 residues in the CDR3. The CDR3 DNA reads as TGCGCCAGCAGCCAACAGGGGACCGGGGAGCTGTTTTTT. This gives the protein CASSQQGTGELFF.

The chain joins TRBV9 to TRBJ2-7; 7 bases map to TRBD2. Germline V CDR1 and CDR2: SGDLS, YYNGEE. V trimming: 4 bases; J trimming: 5 bases; junction bases outside the gene matches: 15. CDR3 length: 16 amino acids. CDR3 loop: CASSPGSQGGLHEQYF. As DNA, the CDR3 is TGTGCCAGCAGCCCAGGTAGCCAGGGAGGGTTGCACGAGCAGTACTTC. The whole variable domain, filled in from reference TRBV9 and TRBJ2-7, reads DSGVTQTPKHLITATGQRVTLRCSPRSGDLSVYWYQQSLDQGLQFLIQYYNGEERAKGNILERFSAQQFPDLHSELNLSSLELGDSALYFCASSPGSQGGLHEQYFGPGTRLTVT.

This chain joins TRBV9 and TRBJ2-3, with 8 nucleotides matching TRBD2. The CDR3 totals 16 residues. In germline, CDR1 is SGDLS, CDR2 YYNGEE. With V trimmed by 4 bases and J by 2 bases, 9 bases remained unmatched. The CDR3, as DNA: TGTGCCAGCAGCCCCTCCAGCGGGGGCCCCACAGATACGCAGTATTTT. Its translation: CASSPSSGGPTDTQYF.

This chain connects TRBV4-2 to TRBJ1-6; 9 positions match TRBD1. The CDR3 is 15 residues long. V was clipped by 3 bases and J by 8 bases; unmatched bases: 5. Germline V CDR1 and CDR2: LGHNA, YNFKEQ. In DNA, the CDR3 is TGTGCCAGCAGCCAGAGGACAGGGGCGGATTCACCCCTCCACTTT. This codes for CASSQRTGADSPLHF.

J is TRBJ1-1 and V is TRBV5-1, with D perhaps TRBD1 (6 bases). The CDR3 runs to 17 residues. Trimming removed 0 bases at V and 2 bases at J, with 17 bases between. Germline V lookup: CDR1 SGHRS, CDR2 YFSETQ. The CDR3 here is CASSLVFGGSRNTEAFF. The CDR3 DNA reads as TGCGCCAGCAGCTTGGTTTTTGGGGGCAGCCGAAACACTGAAGCTTTCTTT.

V gene TRBV7-2 combines with J gene TRBJ2-7; the D gene is possibly TRBD1 (5 bases). The CDR3 loop spans 14 amino acids. Germline lookup yields CDR1 SGHTA and CDR2 FQGNSA. V shed 2 bases and J shed 4 bases, with 12 bases lying between them. The CDR3 here is CASSLQGGYYEQYF. The CDR3 DNA reads as TGTGCCAGCAGCTTACAGGGTGGCTATTACGAGCAGTACTTC.

In this sample, this clone turned up once. The rearrangement uses TRBV28 and TRBJ2-3, with 10 bases fitting TRBD2. V shed 9 bases and J 2 bases; nucleotides not matched to a gene: 8. In germline, CDR1 is MDHEN, CDR2 SYDVKM. CDR3 length: 15 residues. In nucleotides, the CDR3 is TGTGCCAGTCAAGAGCGGGGGGGCCTCACAGATACGCAGTATTTT. Its protein product is CASQERGGLTDTQYF. The entire variable domain, with the rest obtained from reference TRBV28 and TRBJ2-3, is as follows: DVKVTQSSRYLVKRTGEKVFLECVQDMDHENMFWYRQDPGLGLRLIYFSYDVKMKEKGDIPEGYSVSREKKERFSLILESASTNQTSMYLCASQERGGLTDTQYFGPGTRLTVL.

The chain employs TRBV7-2 and TRBJ1-5; TRBD1 aligns across 7 bases. Germline CDR1 reads SGHTA; CDR2 reads FQGNSA. The CDR3 extends over 18 amino acids. V lost 5 bases, J lost 4 bases, and 17 bases stayed unmatched. The CDR3 DNA follows: TGTGCCAGCAGCGCCGTCTTGGGACAGAAGTTTCTAAATCAGCCCCAGCATTTT. It yields the protein CASSAVLGQKFLNQPQHF.

The chain couples TRBV30 to TRBJ2-5; TRBD2 might be the D (7 bases). The CDR3 loop spans 13 amino acids. Germline CDR1 GTSNPN, CDR2 SVGIG (reference sequence). Trimming took off 5 bases at V and 5 bases at J, with 15 bases between the two ends. CDR3 DNA: TGTGCCTGGGCCCGCGGGGGCTGGGAGACCCAGTACTTC. This translates into CAWARGGWETQYF.

The chain links TRBV25-1 to TRBJ2-1; 11 bases line up with TRBD2. CDR1 MGHDK and CDR2 SYGVNS come from the germline V gene. The J segment lost 7 bases and the V segment lost 3 bases, leaving 11 bases of the junction unmatched. This CDR3 has 17 amino acids. CDR3 nucleotide sequence: TGTGCCAGCAGTGAGTACTCGCCGGGACTAGCGGCAAATGAGCAGTTCTTC. Amino acid sequence: CASSEYSPGLAANEQFF.

The rearrangement joins TRBV11-3 to TRBJ1-6; 9 bases match TRBD1. The junction had 6 bases not matched to a gene; V was cut back by 5 bases and J by 7 bases. This CDR3 is 15 amino acids long. Per germline, CDR1 SGHNT and CDR2 YENEEA. CDR3 DNA sequence: TGTGCCAGCAGCCTGCTCGGACAGGGGAATTCACCCCTCCACTTT. It is translated as CASSLLGQGNSPLHF. Looking up the rest from reference TRBV11-3 and TRBJ1-6 gives the full variable domain: EAGVVQSPRYKIIEKKQPVAFWCNPISGHNTLYWYLQNLGQGPELLIRYENEEAVDDSQLPKDRFSAERLKGVDSTLKIQPAELGDSAVYLCASSLLGQGNSPLHFGNGTRLTVT.

This rearrangement joins TRBV18 to TRBJ1-3, with D tentatively TRBD1 (5 bases). The CDR3 is 13 residues long. Trimming took off 5 bases at V and 3 bases at J, with 8 bases between the two ends. Germline values: CDR1 KGHSH, CDR2 LQKENI. CDR3 in amino acids: CASSDRYGNTIYF. The CDR3 DNA reads as TGTGCCAGCTCAGACAGATATGGAAACACCATATATTTT.

This chain uses TRBV6-1 with TRBJ1-3; 10 nucleotides match TRBD1. Germline V gives CDR1 MNHNS, CDR2 SASEGT. The V gene end was trimmed by 3 bases and the J gene end by 5 bases; junction bases not matched to a gene: 1. CDR3 size: 14 residues. DNA of the CDR3: TGTGCCAGCAGTGAGGGACAGGGGAGAAACACCATATATTTT. It specifies CASSEGQGRNTIYF.

The J gene is TRBJ1-3, the V gene TRBV9; 9 bases map to TRBD1. This CDR3 is 16 amino acids long. Trimming removed 4 bases from V and 1 base from J; junction bases left unmatched: 6. Per the germline V gene, CDR1 is SGDLS and CDR2 is YYNGEE. DNA for the CDR3: TGTGCCAGCAGCCTGCGGGACAGGGCTTCTGGAAACACCATATATTTT. It is translated as CASSLRDRASGNTIYF.

Remarks on this clone: Other nucleotide sequences from this sample produce the same CDR3. V gene TRBV12-5 combines with J gene TRBJ1-3; D is ambiguous. In germline, CDR1 is LGHNT, CDR2 FRNRAP. The CDR3 covers 15 residues. V was shortened by 1 base and J by 0 bases, with 7 bases between the two germline ends. CDR3 DNA sequence: TGTGCTAGTGGTTTGGGACACCGCTCTGGAAACACCATATATTTT. Translating gives CASGLGHRSGNTIYF.